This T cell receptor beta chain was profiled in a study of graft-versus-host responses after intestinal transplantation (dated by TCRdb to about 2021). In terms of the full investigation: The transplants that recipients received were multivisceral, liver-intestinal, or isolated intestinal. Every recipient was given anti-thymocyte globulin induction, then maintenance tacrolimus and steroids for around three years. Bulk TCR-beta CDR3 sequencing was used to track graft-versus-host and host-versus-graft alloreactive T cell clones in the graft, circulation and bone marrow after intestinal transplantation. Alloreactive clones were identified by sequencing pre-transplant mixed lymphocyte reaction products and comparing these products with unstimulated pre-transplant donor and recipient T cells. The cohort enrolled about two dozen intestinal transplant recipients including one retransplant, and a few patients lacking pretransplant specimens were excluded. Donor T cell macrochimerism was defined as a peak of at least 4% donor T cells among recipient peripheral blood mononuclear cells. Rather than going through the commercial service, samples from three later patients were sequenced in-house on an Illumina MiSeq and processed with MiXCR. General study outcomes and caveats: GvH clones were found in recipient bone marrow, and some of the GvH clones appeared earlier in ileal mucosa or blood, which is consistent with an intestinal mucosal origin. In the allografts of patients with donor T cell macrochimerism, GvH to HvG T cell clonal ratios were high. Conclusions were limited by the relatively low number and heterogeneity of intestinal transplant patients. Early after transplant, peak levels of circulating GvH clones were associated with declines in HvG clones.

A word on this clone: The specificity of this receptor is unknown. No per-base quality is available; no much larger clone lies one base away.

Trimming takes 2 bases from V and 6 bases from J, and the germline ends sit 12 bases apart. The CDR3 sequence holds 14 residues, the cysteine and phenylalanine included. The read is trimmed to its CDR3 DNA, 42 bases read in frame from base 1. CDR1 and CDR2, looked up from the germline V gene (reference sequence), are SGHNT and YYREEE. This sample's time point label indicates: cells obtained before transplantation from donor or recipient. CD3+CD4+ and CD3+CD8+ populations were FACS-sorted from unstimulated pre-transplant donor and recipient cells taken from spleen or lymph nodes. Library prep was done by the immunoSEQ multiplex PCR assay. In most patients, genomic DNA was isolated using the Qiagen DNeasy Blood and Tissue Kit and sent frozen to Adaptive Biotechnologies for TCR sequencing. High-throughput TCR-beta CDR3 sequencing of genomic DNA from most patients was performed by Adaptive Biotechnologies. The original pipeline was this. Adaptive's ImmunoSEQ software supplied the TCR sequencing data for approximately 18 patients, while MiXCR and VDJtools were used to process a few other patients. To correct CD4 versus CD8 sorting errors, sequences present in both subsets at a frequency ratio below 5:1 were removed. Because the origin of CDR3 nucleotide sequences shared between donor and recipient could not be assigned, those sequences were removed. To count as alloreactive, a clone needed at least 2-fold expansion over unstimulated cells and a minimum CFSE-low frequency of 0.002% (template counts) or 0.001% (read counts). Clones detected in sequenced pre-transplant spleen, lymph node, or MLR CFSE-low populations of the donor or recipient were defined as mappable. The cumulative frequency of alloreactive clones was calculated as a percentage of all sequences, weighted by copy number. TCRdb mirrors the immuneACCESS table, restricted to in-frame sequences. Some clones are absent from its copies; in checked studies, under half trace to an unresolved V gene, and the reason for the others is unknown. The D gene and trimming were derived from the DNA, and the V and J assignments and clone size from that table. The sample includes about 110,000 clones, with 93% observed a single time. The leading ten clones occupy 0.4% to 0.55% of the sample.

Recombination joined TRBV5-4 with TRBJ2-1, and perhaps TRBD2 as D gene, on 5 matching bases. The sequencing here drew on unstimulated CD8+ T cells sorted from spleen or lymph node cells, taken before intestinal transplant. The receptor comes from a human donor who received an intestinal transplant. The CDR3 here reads CASSFEGSGNEQFF. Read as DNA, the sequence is TGTGCCAGCAGCTTCGAGGGATCGGGCAATGAGCAGTTCTTC.